This T cell receptor beta chain was recovered during a study of neoadjuvant anti-PD-1 for oral cavity cancer. Sequencing used immunoSEQ multiplex PCR; TCRdb keeps in-frame clones, though not all of them. The table lists approximately 15,000 clones, around 64% of them singletons. The CDR3 runs 16 residues. With V trimmed by 3 bases and J by 6 bases, 7 bases remained unmatched. CDR1 and CDR2 (germline): MGHRA, YSYEKL. Here the sequenced sample was PBMCs, taken before nivolumab (anti-PD-1) treatment. The receptor's source is a person between 40 and 80 years old with oral cavity squamous cell carcinoma. The chain joins TRBV4-1 to TRBJ2-1; TRBD2 aligns across 11 bases. This chain's CDR3 is CASSQALAGVVNEQFF. The CDR3, as DNA: TGCGCCAGCAGCCAGGCACTAGCGGGAGTAGTCAATGAGCAGTTCTTC.